The T cell receptor beta chain under discussion was sequenced for a study of OX40 agonist ivuxolimab in advanced cancers. For the study at large: Dose-escalation patients' cancers were hepatocellular carcinoma, melanoma, renal cell or head and neck cancer. Averaging about 60 years in age, with a range of about 23 to 79, the cohort was 82.7% male.

As for this clone: Its antigen remains unknown.

The J segment lost 0 bases and the V segment lost 2 bases, leaving 9 bases of the junction unmatched. This CDR3 is 19 amino acids long. CDR1 and CDR2 (germline): SGHRS, YFSETQ. Repertoires were generated with immunoSEQ multiplex PCR, while TCRdb's copy carries only in-frame clones and drops some. The sample lists around 30,000 clones; 70% to 85% were seen once. Whole-study findings and limits: Expanded clones were, on average, more numerous in CD8+ T cells than in CD4+. Dosing at 0.1 to 3.0 mg/kg was accompanied by clonal expansion of CD4+ and CD8+ blood T cells by week 6.

The V and J genes are TRBV5-1 and TRBJ2-3; TRBD2 agrees at 13 bases. Material: CD4+ or CD8+ T cells sorted from blood, obtained in a trial of the OX40 agonist ivuxolimab. The sequence came from an adult with an advanced solid tumor such as melanoma, head and neck, liver or kidney cancer. CDR3 residues: CASSLKGLAGTASTDTQYF. The DNA for the CDR3 is TGCGCCAGCAGCTTAAAGGGACTAGCGGGAACAGCTAGCACAGATACGCAGTATTTT.